A single sample gave rise to the 3 T cell receptor beta chains below, sequenced in a study of T cell clones after liver transplantation (dated by TCRdb to the late 2010s). The sample's time point label, decoded: pre-transplant. Library generation was performed with the immunoSEQ multiplex PCR assay. The clones in this table, taken by TCRdb from immuneACCESS, are in-frame only. Not every clone is retained; where verified, under half of the shortfall comes from an unresolved V gene, and the cause of the rest is unknown. The sample records more than 95,000 clones, 82% of which are singletons. Together, the top ten hold about 1% of the sample. Sequencing was performed on CD4+ T cells from blood, taken before liver transplant. Receptors were obtained from a human donor who received a liver transplant.

The chain uses TRBV27 and TRBJ1-2, with 7 bases fitting TRBD1. In germline, CDR1 is MNHEY, CDR2 SMNVEV (reference sequence). There are 13 residues in the CDR3. Losses at the gene ends were 4 bases for V and 4 bases for J; bases not matched to a gene: 3. CDR3 coding DNA: TGTGCCAGCAGTTACTGGGACAGCTATGGCTACACCTTC. It specifies CASSYWDSYGYTF.

V and J are TRBV7-2 and TRBJ1-6, with D tentatively TRBD1 (6 bases). Germline CDR1 is SGHTA and CDR2 is FQGNSA. The CDR3 length is 15 residues. Trimming cost V 2 bases and J 14 bases, with 19 bases left between them. CDR3 region: CASSLRTDRRRALHF. CDR3 nucleotide sequence: TGTGCCAGCAGCTTAAGGACAGATAGGCGTAGGGCCCTCCACTTT.

The chain links TRBV27 to TRBJ2-2; the match to TRBD1 covers 7 bases. J lost 5 bases, V lost 0 bases, and 6 bases had no gene match. The CDR3 extends over 16 amino acids. Germline V gene sequence: CDR1 MNHEY, CDR2 SMNVEV (reference sequence). The CDR3: CASSLSPTGRTGELFF. The CDR3 region has the DNA TGTGCCAGCAGTTTATCCCCGACAGGGCGGACCGGGGAGCTGTTTTTT.